This TCR beta chain was profiled in a study of CD8 T cells in Susac syndrome. Notes on the study in general: The study admitted that it had a relatively small number of individuals in its TCR sequencing and HLA analysis.

This CDR3 is 12 amino acids long. The V gene's germline CDR1 is GTSNPN and CDR2 SVGIG (reference sequence). Trimming cost V 4 bases and J 8 bases, with 11 bases left between them. A quantity of roughly 0.5 to 1 ug RNA underwent reverse transcription using random hexamers. Amplification of the TCR beta CDR3 was carried out by immunoSEQ multiplex PCR, which spanned a total of 54 Vbeta and 13 Jbeta segments. TCRdb analysed the immunoSEQ multiplex PCR reads with MiXCR anew, one entry per CDR3 protein. The table records hundreds of thousands of distinct CDR3 sequences, 95% of them present only once. Points on this clonotype: Its antigen is unidentified.

TCR beta sequencing was performed on blood CD8+ and CD4+ T cells. Through negative isolation, CD4+ and CD8+ T cells were obtained, while TEMRA cells were enriched using FACS. Specimen: CD4+ T cells from PBMCs. V gene TRBV30 combines with J gene TRBJ1-4, with D unclear. This clonotype was sampled from a human donor with multiple sclerosis. The CDR3 region is CAWKASAEKLFF. The DNA for the CDR3 is TGTGCCTGGAAAGCCAGCGCCGAAAAACTGTTTTTT.